Below, 19 T cell receptor beta chains from the same sample are listed, as sequenced in a study of shared clonotypes between healthy human individuals. Clones were read by immunoSEQ multiplex PCR, and TCRdb kept only the in-frame ones, dropping some. The sample contains 2 million to 2.5 million clones, 80% to 95% of which appear only once. Sequencing was done on a sample of naive CD4+ T cells from PBMCs. Indicated subset: CD45RA+ positively selected. These receptors all stem from a man younger than 35 in good health. Some clones in this sample may be carry-over from other donors' samples.

The chain has TRBV9 and TRBJ2-5; 8 nucleotides line up with TRBD1. This CDR3 comprises 14 residues. J gave up 9 bases and V 3 bases, and 10 bases lay outside the gene matches. Per the germline V gene, CDR1 is SGDLS and CDR2 is YYNGEE. The CDR3 protein is CASSGQTGDQPQYF. CDR3 in DNA: TGTGCCAGCAGCGGACAGACAGGGGACCAGCCCCAGTACTTC. The whole variable domain, remainder taken from reference TRBV9 and TRBJ2-5, is DSGVTQTPKHLITATGQRVTLRCSPRSGDLSVYWYQQSLDQGLQFLIQYYNGEERAKGNILERFSAQQFPDLHSELNLSSLELGDSALYFCASSGQTGDQPQYFGPGTRLLVL.

This clone was found once. Different DNA sequences within this sample yield the same CDR3. CDR3 sequence reads: CASSLPSQETQYF. The CDR3 DNA reads as TGTGCCAGCAGCTTGCCCAGTCAAGAGACCCAGTACTTC. This chain uses TRBV5-4 with TRBJ2-5; D is ambiguous. Trimming left V 1 base short and J 2 bases short, with 6 bases between. CDR3 length: 13 residues. In germline, CDR1 is SGHNT, CDR2 YYREEE (reference sequence).

The chain joins TRBV5-1 to TRBJ2-1; weak D call: TRBD2 (6 bases). The V end lost 1 base, the J end lost 4 bases, and 15 bases lay between the germline ends. The germline V gene has CDR1 SGHRS and CDR2 YFSETQ. The CDR3 sequence is 16 residues long. For the CDR3, the DNA is TGCGCCAGCAGCTTGCAGGGACTCGGGACGTACAATGAGCAGTTCTTC. The encoded protein is CASSLQGLGTYNEQFF.

This clone was picked up one time. The chain combines TRBV27 with TRBJ2-7; 11 nucleotides align to TRBD2. Germline assignment: CDR1 MNHEY and CDR2 SMNVEV (reference sequence). The CDR3 consists of 15 residues. Trimming cost V 5 bases and J 6 bases; bases outside gene matches: 9. CDR3 in amino acids: CASSPTLAGVLEQYF. Written as DNA, the CDR3 is TGTGCCAGCAGTCCAACACTAGCGGGAGTCCTCGAGCAGTACTTC.

The rearrangement links TRBV5-1 to TRBJ1-3; unclear D gene. The V gene lost 4 bases and the J gene lost 0 bases, with 14 bases spanning the gap. Per germline, CDR1 SGHRS and CDR2 YFSETQ. The CDR3 spans 16 residues. The CDR3 here is CASSGLDGSSGNTIYF. CDR3 DNA sequence: TGCGCCAGCAGCGGGTTGGACGGGAGCTCTGGAAACACCATATATTTT.

Remarks on this clone: Other DNA sequences in the same sample also yield this CDR3. The chain carries TRBV9 and TRBJ2-3; D call uncertain. The germline V gene encodes CDR1 SGDLS and CDR2 YYNGEE. V dropped 2 bases and J dropped 4 bases, with 8 bases sitting between them. This CDR3 region has 13 residues. The CDR3 protein is CASSVSSPDTQYF. CDR3 DNA sequence: TGTGCCAGCAGCGTTAGCAGTCCAGATACGCAGTATTTT.

The rearrangement joins TRBV7-2 to TRBJ1-2, with 7 positions matching TRBD1. J was trimmed by 6 bases and V by 5 bases; bases with no gene match: 9. The CDR3 sequence is 14 residues long. Germline V gene sequence: CDR1 SGHTA, CDR2 FQGNSA. This CDR3 is CASSPRDSTNGYTF. CDR3 in DNA: TGTGCCAGCAGCCCCCGGGACAGCACTAATGGCTACACCTTC.

The chain has TRBV19 and TRBJ1-2, with 7 bases matching TRBD1. Per the germline V gene, CDR1 is LNHDA and CDR2 is SQIVND (reference sequence). This CDR3 contains 17 residues. J lost 3 bases, V lost 4 bases, and 14 bases had no gene match. The CDR3, as DNA: TGTGCCAGTAGTAAGGGACAGACGATTAACCCTTACTATGGCTACACCTTC. Protein: CASSKGQTINPYYGYTF.

The chain links TRBV5-6 to TRBJ1-6; D is perhaps TRBD1 (5 bases). The CDR3 has 14 amino acids. Germline V CDR1 and CDR2: SGHDT, YYEEEE. The germline V and J ends were trimmed by 3 bases and 6 bases, with 10 bases remaining between them. The DNA for the CDR3 is TGTGCCAGCAGCTCTGGGACGGCTAATTCACCCCTCCACTTT. Its translation: CASSSGTANSPLHF.

J is TRBJ2-1 and V is TRBV7-3; D is perhaps TRBD1 or TRBD2 (5 bases each). The germline gives CDR1 SGHTA, CDR2 FQGTGA. The V and J ends lost 2 bases and 5 bases respectively, with 16 bases between them. This CDR3 has 16 amino acids. CDR3 loop: CASSLLGGYTNNEQFF. CDR3 DNA sequence: TGTGCCAGCAGCTTACTTGGGGGTTACACTAACAATGAGCAGTTCTTC.

The chain links TRBV28 to TRBJ1-4, with D possibly being TRBD1 (5 bases). Between the trimmed V and J ends, which lost 5 bases and 0 bases, there was a span of 22 bases. This CDR3 has 19 amino acids. CDR1 is MDHEN and CDR2 is SYDVKM in the germline V gene. This CDR3 reads CASSPPPGEPRATNEKLFF. The CDR3 DNA reads TGTGCCAGCAGTCCCCCCCCGGGGGAACCCCGTGCAACTAATGAAAAACTGTTTTTT.

This clone was counted a single time. The gene calls are TRBV29-1 and TRBJ2-7; D ambiguous. Per germline, CDR1 SQVTM and CDR2 ANQGSEA. This CDR3 has 12 amino acids. Trimming pared 2 bases from V and 4 bases from J, leaving 9 bases between. The CDR3 DNA is TGCAGCGTTGAACGTGGAGCATACGAGCAGTACTTC. Amino acids: CSVERGAYEQYF.

CDR3 coding DNA: TGTGCCAGCAGCTTAACGACAGGGTACGGGGAGCTGTTTTTT. Protein product: CASSLTTGYGELFF. The V and J genes are TRBV7-3 and TRBJ2-2; 7 positions agree with TRBD1. CDR1 is SGHTA and CDR2 is FQGTGA in the germline V gene. V trimming: 0 bases; J trimming: 7 bases; junction bases outside the gene matches: 2. CDR3 length equals 14 residues.

The V gene is TRBV19, the J gene TRBJ1-4; 11 nucleotides line up with TRBD1. This CDR3 has 13 residues. Germline loops: CDR1 LNHDA, CDR2 SQIVND (reference sequence). With 5 bases clipped from V and 14 bases from J, the junction kept 7 bases outside the gene matches. The CDR3 DNA follows: TGTGCCAGTAGTTTCCACCGGGACAGGGGGCTGTTTTTT. Its protein is CASSFHRDRGLFF. Drawing the rest from reference TRBV19 and TRBJ1-4, the complete variable domain is DGGITQSPKYLFRKEGQNVTLSCEQNLNHDAMYWYRQDPGQGLRLIYYSQIVNDFQKGDIAEGYSVSREKKESFPLTVTSAQKNPTAFYLCASSFHRDRGLFFGSGTQLSVL.

The gene calls are TRBV19 and TRBJ1-5; TRBD1 is a possible D gene (5 bases). Germline V gene lookup returns CDR1 LNHDA and CDR2 SQIVND (reference sequence). V lost 5 bases and J lost 7, with 18 bases in between. The CDR3 covers 15 residues. The CDR3 coding sequence is TGTGCCAGTAGTTCCCCCGGGGAGGGGCTGCAGCCCCAGCATTTT. Amino acids: CASSSPGEGLQPQHF.

The CDR3 loop reads CASIGLAGSNEQFF. CDR3 DNA sequence: TGTGCCAGCATCGGACTAGCGGGATCCAATGAGCAGTTCTTC. The rearrangement joins TRBV28 to TRBJ2-1; 12 nucleotides match TRBD2. V was pared by 7 bases and J by 6 bases, with 4 bases of the junction left unmatched. CDR3 size: 14 residues. CDR1 MDHEN and CDR2 SYDVKM come from the germline V gene.

This chain joins TRBV5-1 and TRBJ2-7; TRBD1 aligns across 7 bases. V shed 4 bases, J shed 6 bases, and the junction held 10 bases outside the gene matches. The CDR3 is made up of 14 amino acids. CDR1 and CDR2 from the germline V gene are SGHRS and YFSETQ. The CDR3 coding sequence is TGCGCCAGCAGCGGAGGACAGGTCCCGCTCGAGCAGTACTTC. Translating gives CASSGGQVPLEQYF.

This chain joins TRBV19 and TRBJ2-7, with TRBD2 as a possible D gene (5 bases). V was trimmed by 4 bases and J by 9 bases, leaving 10 bases between them. The CDR3 runs to 11 residues. Germline V gene lookup returns CDR1 LNHDA and CDR2 SQIVND (reference sequence). This CDR3 reads CASSTEGAQYF. DNA for the CDR3: TGTGCCAGTAGTACCGAGGGAGCGCAGTACTTC.

The V and J genes are TRBV18 and TRBJ2-1; 9 bases map to TRBD1. This CDR3 has 15 amino acids. The V segment lost 0 bases and the J segment 8 bases; nucleotides outside the gene matches: 5. Germline CDR1 reads KGHSH; CDR2 reads LQKENI. CDR3 sequence: CASSPPTGQGYEQFF. The CDR3 DNA is TGTGCCAGCTCACCACCGACGGGACAGGGTTATGAGCAGTTCTTC.